This T cell receptor (beta chain) was identified in a study of CD8 T cells in Susac syndrome. Germline CDR1 SEHNR, CDR2 FQNEAQ (reference sequence). Trimming shortened V by 4 bases and J by 2 bases, and 12 bases separated the two germline ends. The CDR3 has 15 residues. Random hexamers served to reverse transcribe about 0.5 to 1 ug RNA. Across 54 Vbeta and 13 Jbeta, immunoSEQ multiplex PCR amplified TCR beta CDR3. TCRdb itself ran the immunoSEQ multiplex PCR reads through MiXCR, one entry per CDR3 protein. This sample has about 430,000 distinct CDR3 sequences, with 85% to 90% found just once. TCR beta sequencing covered blood CD8+ and CD4+ T cells. It was negative isolation that provided the CD8+ and CD4+ T cells, whereas TEMRA cells were enriched by FACS. A note on this clonotype: As yet, its antigen is unknown.

Findings and caveats of the study: Acknowledgment was made by the study that its TCR sequencing and HLA analysis involved a relatively small number of individuals.

The chain has TRBV7-9 and TRBJ1-3; tentatively, D is TRBD1 (6 bases). The sample was CD8+ T cells from PBMCs. This sequence was found in a human donor with multiple sclerosis. The CDR3 protein is CASSSLQGPGNTIYF. DNA for the CDR3: TGTGCCAGCAGCTCTTTACAGGGACCTGGAAACACCATATATTTT. The full variable domain, completed using reference TRBV7-9 and TRBJ1-3, is DTGVSQNPRHKITKRGQNVTFRCDPISEHNRLYWYRQTLGQGPEFLTYFQNEAQLEKSRLLSDRFSAERPKGSFSTLEIQRTEQGDSAMYLCASSSLQGPGNTIYFGEGSWLTVV.